The 4 T cell receptor beta chains given below trace back to one sample, sequenced in a study of blood T cell repertoires in COVID-19 (dated by TCRdb to the early 2020s). Libraries were prepared through the immunoSEQ multiplex PCR assay. TCRdb holds this immuneACCESS table with in-frame rearrangements only. Some clones are missing; in checked studies, unresolved V genes explain under half, and the rest has no known cause. The sample yields approximately 120,000 clones; about four fifths were counted once. The top ten clones comprise more than 9% of the sample. The sample consisted of peripheral blood. The origin of the receptors is a human donor in a cohort sampled during active COVID-19.

The chain couples TRBV2 to TRBJ1-1; no firm D call. The CDR3 covers 15 residues. Germline V gene lookup returns CDR1 SNHLY and CDR2 FYNNEI. Trimming left V 5 bases short and J 2 bases short, with 15 bases between. This chain's CDR3 is CASSLRETSNTEAFF. DNA for the CDR3: TGTGCCAGCAGTCTTCGTGAGACAAGCAACACTGAAGCTTTCTTT.

V is TRBV7-9 and J is TRBJ1-6, with TRBD1 matching over 8 bases. CDR3 length equals 16 residues. Germline trimming cut 4 bases from V and 6 bases from J; bases unmatched to any gene: 8. In germline, CDR1 is SEHNR, CDR2 FQNEAQ (reference sequence). As DNA, the CDR3 is TGTGCCAGCAGCTCGGGACGACAGGGGAGTAATTCACCCCTCCACTTT. Protein sequence: CASSSGRQGSNSPLHF.

This clone was detected only once. The chain uses TRBV7-9 and TRBJ2-5; D gene unclear. V shed 5 bases and J shed 5 bases, with 18 bases lying between them. In germline, CDR1 is SEHNR, CDR2 FQNEAQ (reference sequence). The CDR3 covers 15 residues. The chain's CDR3 is CASSQPLVAEETQYF. The CDR3 DNA reads as TGTGCCAGCAGCCAACCTTTGGTAGCCGAGGAGACCCAGTACTTC.

The chain recombines TRBV28 with TRBJ2-5, with 7 bases fitting TRBD1. CDR3 length equals 16 residues. CDR1 and CDR2 (germline): MDHEN, SYDVKM. Trimming took 7 bases from V and 4 from J; bases not matched to a gene: 15. CDR3 amino acids: CASNLQYRGSGETQYF. The CDR3 DNA reads as TGTGCCAGCAACCTCCAGTACAGGGGTTCGGGAGAGACCCAGTACTTC.